In its sample, the clone carrying this T cell receptor beta chain was seen a few times. The antigen remains undetermined. CDR3 length: 15 residues. The V gene lost 4 bases and the J gene lost 2 bases, with 17 bases spanning the gap. Germline V gene lookup returns CDR1 SQVTM and CDR2 ANQGSEA. Then a second PCR, running roughly 7 to 11 cycles, was carried out with a sample-barcoded 5' primer and a J-beta primer mix. MiXCR, run by TCRdb on the 5' RACE reads, gives a single entry per CDR3 protein. This table holds around 700,000 distinct CDR3 sequences, around a quarter found once. This entry belongs to a study of blood T cells in healthy people across ages. Whole-study findings and limits: Significant beta diversity loss was already apparent by age approximately 38, declining roughly linearly. Observed TCR beta diversity showed a strong correlation with the percentage of naive T cells as measured by flow cytometry.

Another study also made use of these data, one on T cells of mothers and their children.

This rearrangement joins TRBV29-1 to TRBJ2-5; D is unresolved. This receptor was identified in a boy between 10 and 17 years old in good health. The sample consisted of blood. CDR3: CSVVDSRLIQETQYF. The DNA for the CDR3 is TGCAGCGTTGTCGATAGCCGGCTAATACAAGAGACCCAGTACTTC.